This T cell receptor beta chain comes out of a study of T cells in Graves' hyperthyroidism and ophthalmopathy. Notes on the study in general: Ophthalmopathy was separated from stable hyperthyroidism by a 13 V-J model.

This clonotype was seen just once. No antigen is known for it. Researchers barred patients who had uncontrolled infection, other autoimmune disease, pregnancy or lactation. Germline V gene lookup returns CDR1 SGHRS and CDR2 YFSETQ. Unmatched junction bases numbered 5, after V lost 0 bases and J lost 1 base. The CDR3 loop spans 16 amino acids. RNA transcripts served as the template for amplifying TCR beta CDR3 regions. Researchers ran a first-round RT-PCR on the TCR CDR3 using the HTBI primer set. TCRdb ran MiXCR on the multiplex PCR reads and lists one entry per CDR3 protein. The sample gives about 840,000 distinct CDR3 sequences, over 35% of which show up once; 7.5% to 9.5% is in the top ten.

Specimen: blood. This clonotype was obtained from a man aged 18-30 years with Graves' hyperthyroidism. The chain couples TRBV5-1 to TRBJ2-7; 9 nucleotides line up with TRBD2. This CDR3 is CASSLAIAGESYEQYF. DNA of the CDR3: TGCGCCAGCAGCTTGGCCATAGCGGGAGAGTCCTACGAGCAGTACTTC. The variable domain in full, with the rest retrieved from reference TRBV5-1 and TRBJ2-7, is KAGVTQTPRYLIKTRGQQVTLSCSPISGHRSVSWYQQTPGQGLQFLFEYFSETQRNKGNFPGRFSGRQFSNSRSEMNVSTLELGDSALYLCASSLAIAGESYEQYFGPGTRLTVT.